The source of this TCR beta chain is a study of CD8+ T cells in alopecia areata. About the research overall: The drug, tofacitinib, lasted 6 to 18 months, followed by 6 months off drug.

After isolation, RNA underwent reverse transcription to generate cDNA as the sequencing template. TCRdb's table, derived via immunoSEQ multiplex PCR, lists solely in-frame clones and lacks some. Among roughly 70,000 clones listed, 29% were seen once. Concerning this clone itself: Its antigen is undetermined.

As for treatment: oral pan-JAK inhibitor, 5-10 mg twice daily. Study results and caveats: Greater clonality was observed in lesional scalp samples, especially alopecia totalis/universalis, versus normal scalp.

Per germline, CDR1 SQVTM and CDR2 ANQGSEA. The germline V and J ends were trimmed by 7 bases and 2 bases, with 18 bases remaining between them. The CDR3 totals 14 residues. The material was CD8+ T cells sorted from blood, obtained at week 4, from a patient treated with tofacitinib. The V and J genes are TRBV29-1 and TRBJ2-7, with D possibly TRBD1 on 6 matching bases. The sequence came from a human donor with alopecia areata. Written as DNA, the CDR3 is TGCAGCGCTCTGCCCGGGACAAGTACCTACGAGCAGTACTTC. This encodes CSALPGTSTYEQYF.